Below are 13 T cell receptor beta chains sequenced from a single sample in a study of neurological immune-mediated disorders. TCRdb called the 5' RACE reads again in MiXCR, with one record for every CDR3 protein. The profile shows tens of thousands of distinct CDR3 sequences, around 10% of them singletons. Stated time point: longitudinal time-point 1 (baseline). The sequencing input was PBMCs. Receptor source: a male donor with HTLV-1-associated myelopathy (HAM/TSP).

This clonotype came up many times. The genes are TRBV5-1 and TRBJ1-3, with a tentative D call TRBD1 (6 bases). The CDR3 has 14 amino acids. V was clipped by 3 bases and J by 2 bases, with 9 bases between them. Germline values: CDR1 SGHRS, CDR2 YFSETQ. The CDR3 DNA reads as TGCGCCAGCAGCTCACAGGGTACTGGAAACACCATATATTTT. Encoded protein: CASSSQGTGNTIYF.

This clonotype was detected ten times or more. The chain recombines TRBV7-8 with TRBJ2-7; 11 bases are a match to TRBD1. The CDR3 length is 19 residues. The germline V gene has CDR1 SGHVS and CDR2 FQNEAQ. After removal of 1 base from V and 1 base from J, the junction contained 12 bases not matched to a gene. CDR3 loop: CASSLEGSGQGAPSYEQYF. CDR3 bases: TGTGCCAGCAGCTTAGAGGGTTCCGGACAGGGGGCTCCATCCTACGAGCAGTACTTC.

This clonotype showed up many times. The genes are TRBV5-1 and TRBJ2-1, with TRBD1 matching over 7 bases. This CDR3 contains 15 residues. Germline CDR1 SGHRS, CDR2 YFSETQ. Unmatched junction bases numbered 14, after V lost 5 bases and J lost 9 bases. CDR3 loop: CASRGQSGVNSEQFF. In DNA, the CDR3 is TGCGCCAGCAGGGGACAGAGTGGCGTAAATTCTGAGCAGTTCTTC.

The table lists this clonotype with many counts. The chain couples TRBV7-2 to TRBJ1-6; TRBD1 agrees at 7 bases. CDR1 is SGHTA and CDR2 is FQGNSA in the germline V gene. Trimming cost V 5 bases and J 6 bases; bases outside gene matches: 7. This CDR3 is 15 amino acids long. DNA of the CDR3: TGTGCCAGCAGCGGACAACAGGGGTTTAATTCACCCCTCCACTTT. Encoded protein: CASSGQQGFNSPLHF.

At least ten counts were recorded for this clonotype. V usage is TRBV11-3 and J usage is TRBJ1-3; D remains ambiguous. V was pared by 2 bases and J by 2 bases, with 16 bases between. The length of the CDR3 is 17 residues. Germline lookup yields CDR1 SGHNT and CDR2 YENEEA. This chain's CDR3 is CASSLIHFGLTGNTIYF. The CDR3 DNA is TGTGCCAGCAGCTTAATACATTTTGGTCTGACTGGAAACACCATATATTTT.

This clonotype was observed many times. The V and J genes are TRBV5-1 and TRBJ1-5, with a weak D call TRBD1 (6 bases). Looked up from germline, CDR1 is SGHRS and CDR2 is YFSETQ. V was trimmed by 0 bases and J by 7 bases, leaving 14 bases between them. CDR3 length: 15 residues. As DNA, the CDR3 is TGCGCCAGCAGCTTGGACAGGGTCGGAGACCAGCCCCAGCATTTT. Translated: CASSLDRVGDQPQHF.

This clonotype was counted ten times or more. The CDR3 loop is CASSPDRVGGYTF. The DNA of the CDR3 is TGCGCCAGCAGCCCGGACAGGGTAGGTGGCTACACCTTC. The rearrangement joins TRBV5-1 to TRBJ1-2; 8 bases are a match to TRBD1. The germline CDR1 and CDR2 sequences are SGHRS and YFSETQ. The CDR3 consists of 13 residues. Trimming at V came to 4 bases and at J to 7 bases, leaving 6 bases not matched to a gene.

In this sample, this clonotype turned up many times. The rearrangement links TRBV10-3 to TRBJ2-1, with a weak D call TRBD2 (5 bases). Trimming took off 0 bases at V and 7 bases at J, with 13 bases between the two ends. The CDR3 has 15 amino acids. Germline CDR1 and CDR2: ENHRY and SYGVKD. The CDR3 sequence: CAISESRGQGNEQFF. CDR3 in DNA: TGTGCCATCAGTGAGTCTCGGGGTCAAGGTAATGAGCAGTTCTTC.

The rearrangement uses TRBV5-1 and TRBJ2-1; either TRBD1 or TRBD2 may fit D (5 bases each). The CDR3 totals 15 residues. Trimming cost V 4 bases and J 6 bases, with 17 bases left between them. Per the germline V gene, CDR1 is SGHRS and CDR2 is YFSETQ. Here the CDR3 DNA reads TGCGCCAGCAGCCGGGGACCGAGTACAGTCAATGAGCAGTTCTTC. Amino acid sequence: CASSRGPSTVNEQFF.

This clonotype was counted ten times or more. This chain connects TRBV7-2 to TRBJ1-2, with D possibly TRBD1 on 5 matching bases. Germline values: CDR1 SGHTA, CDR2 FQGNSA. V dropped 3 bases and J dropped 4 bases, with 12 bases sitting between them. The CDR3 has 14 amino acids. The CDR3 sequence: CASSLSGLIYGYTF. Written as DNA, the CDR3 is TGTGCCAGCAGCTTGTCGGGACTGATCTATGGCTACACCTTC.

This clonotype was observed many times. The chain recombines TRBV28 with TRBJ2-3; 10 nucleotides align to TRBD2. The V gene's germline CDR1 is MDHEN and CDR2 SYDVKM. V gave up 8 bases and J gave up 1 base; unmatched junction bases: 6. The CDR3 is 15 residues long. CDR3 in amino acids: CASGVTSGGTDTQYF. CDR3 nucleotides: TGTGCCAGCGGGGTTACTAGCGGGGGCACAGATACGCAGTATTTT.

This clonotype was counted many times. The DNA for the CDR3 is TGTGCCAGCAGCTCTCGACAGGCTGGGCCCCAGCATTTT. It translates to CASSSRQAGPQHF. This sequence joins TRBV14 and TRBJ1-5; D might be TRBD1 (6 bases). The CDR3 covers 13 residues. Germline CDR1 SGHDN, CDR2 FVKESK. Trimming pared 5 bases from V and 9 bases from J, leaving 14 bases between.

There are many counts of this clonotype. The rearrangement links TRBV6-5 to TRBJ2-5; possibly TRBD2 for D (6 bases). V was clipped by 0 bases and J by 0 bases, with 8 bases between them. In germline, CDR1 is MNHEY, CDR2 SVGAGI. The CDR3 loop spans 15 amino acids. DNA of the CDR3: TGTGCCAGCAGTTACTCAGCGGGCAACCAAGAGACCCAGTACTTC. This encodes CASSYSAGNQETQYF.